Presented here are 27 T cell receptor beta chains from one specimen sequenced in a study of T cell responses to AZD1222 COVID-19 vaccine. The method was immunoSEQ multiplex PCR; TCRdb's version includes in-frame clones alone and lacks a portion of them. The sample includes nearly 90,000 clones, over 75% of them seen just once. The specimen was peripheral blood, collected 28 days after the second AZD1222 dose. These receptors originate from an adult who received the AZD1222 COVID-19 vaccine.

This chain joins TRBV29-1 and TRBJ1-5; D ambiguous. CDR3 length: 13 residues. Germline V CDR1 and CDR2: SQVTM, ANQGSEA. V was cut by 6 bases and J by 3 bases, with 12 bases left in between. CDR3 in DNA: TGCAGCGTCAGTCGTGGCGACAATCAGCCCCAGCATTTT. This sequence encodes CSVSRGDNQPQHF.

The chain employs TRBV9 and TRBJ1-1; TRBD1 might be the D (5 bases). Germline CDR1 and CDR2: SGDLS and YYNGEE. The CDR3 totals 14 residues. The V end was cut by 2 bases, the J end by 6 bases, with 14 bases between. CDR3 in amino acids: CASSVDGTRPEAFF. The CDR3 bases are TGTGCCAGCAGCGTCGACGGGACGCGGCCTGAAGCTTTCTTT.

Here the CDR3 reads CASSDSLGGEQYF. DNA for the CDR3: TGTGCCAGCAGTGACTCCCTGGGCGGAGAGCAGTACTTC. The chain carries TRBV6-4 and TRBJ2-7; D unclear. This CDR3 is built from 13 residues. Germline loops: CDR1 MRHNA, CDR2 SNTAGT. V was pared by 0 bases and J by 7 bases, with 10 bases between.

The J gene is TRBJ1-5, the V gene TRBV2; maybe TRBD1 (5 bases). V was shortened by 1 base and J by 11 bases, with 15 bases between the two germline ends. Per germline, CDR1 SNHLY and CDR2 FYNNEI. The CDR3 totals 14 residues. The CDR3 reads CASSEEGVSLSQHF. CDR3 in DNA: TGTGCCAGCAGTGAAGAAGGGGTTTCGCTGTCCCAGCATTTT.

The V and J genes are TRBV27 and TRBJ1-5; the D is unclear. V dropped 6 bases and J dropped 0 bases, with 9 bases sitting between them. The germline V gene encodes CDR1 MNHEY and CDR2 SMNVEV (reference sequence). There are 14 residues in the CDR3. The CDR3 region is CASRGRNSNQPQHF. CDR3 sequence (DNA): TGTGCCAGCAGAGGACGGAATAGCAATCAGCCCCAGCATTTT.

V gene TRBV5-1 combines with J gene TRBJ2-3, with D perhaps TRBD1 (6 bases). The CDR3 sequence is 15 residues long. Between the trimmed V and J ends, which lost 7 bases and 0 bases, there was a span of 15 bases. CDR1 SGHRS and CDR2 YFSETQ come from the germline V gene. The CDR3 sequence: CASRRDTSSTDTQYF. The CDR3, as DNA: TGCGCCAGCCGCCGGGACACTTCTAGCACAGATACGCAGTATTTT.

CDR3 DNA: TGTGCCAGCAGCTTAGTCCTGGCGGGGGAGCTGTTTTTT. Protein product: CASSLVLAGELFF. V and J are TRBV11-3 and TRBJ2-2; D is undetermined. CDR3 length: 13 residues. Trimming cost V 1 base and J 8 bases, with 8 bases left between them. Germline CDR1 SGHNT, CDR2 YENEEA.

Only one count was recorded for this clone. The rearrangement uses TRBV19 and TRBJ2-6, with D perhaps TRBD2 (6 bases). The ends were cut back, 3 bases at V and 3 bases at J, with 18 bases in the middle. Germline V gene data show CDR1 as LNHDA and CDR2 as SQIVND (reference sequence). The CDR3 is 18 amino acids. CDR3 sequence (DNA): TGTGCCAGTAGTATCGGACACGGGGGTGGGAATGGGGCCAACGTCCTGACTTTC. It translates to CASSIGHGGGNGANVLTF.

The CDR3 region is CAWSLSWEQFF. The CDR3 nucleotides read TGTGCCTGGAGTTTGTCTTGGGAGCAGTTCTTC. The chain links TRBV30 to TRBJ2-1, with unresolved D. Deletions cut 2 bases from V and 10 bases from J, with 9 bases between. The germline CDR1 and CDR2 sequences are GTSNPN and SVGIG (reference sequence). The CDR3 totals 11 residues.

The chain combines TRBV30 with TRBJ1-1, with D maybe TRBD1 (6 bases). Germline CDR1 reads GTSNPN; CDR2 reads SVGIG (reference sequence). This CDR3 has 13 residues. Trimming removed 5 bases at V and 6 bases at J, with 16 bases between. The CDR3 region has the DNA TGTGCCTGGCTCCACAGGGCCAGGGCTGAAGCTTTCTTT. Protein sequence: CAWLHRARAEAFF. Based on the CDR3 plus reference TRBV30 and TRBJ1-1, the full variable domain is SQTIHQWPATLVQPVGSPLSLECTVEGTSNPNLYWYRQAAGRGLQLLFYSVGIGQISSEVPQNLSASRPQDRQFILSSKKLLLSDSGFYLCAWLHRARAEAFFGQGTRLTVV.

This chain uses TRBV6-6 with TRBJ1-2; a possible D gene is TRBD1 (6 bases). Germline loops: CDR1 MNHNY, CDR2 SVGAGI (reference sequence). The ends were cut back, 7 bases at V and 7 bases at J, with 16 bases in the middle. This CDR3 has 13 amino acids. The CDR3 here is CASTLGTGTGYTF. The CDR3 DNA follows: TGTGCCAGCACCTTAGGTACAGGGACTGGCTACACCTTC.

CDR3 in DNA: TGCGCCAGCAGCCATGGCTTGGGCACTGAAGCTTTCTTT. Its protein product is CASSHGLGTEAFF. V is TRBV5-1 and J is TRBJ1-1, with D unclear. V lost 4 bases and J lost 4, with 11 bases in between. This CDR3 comprises 13 residues. CDR1 is SGHRS and CDR2 is YFSETQ in the germline V gene.

The chain uses TRBV5-6 and TRBJ1-1; D is undetermined. CDR3 length: 14 amino acids. The germline gives CDR1 SGHDT, CDR2 YYEEEE. With 4 bases removed from V and 0 bases from J, the gap between germline ends came to 10 bases. The CDR3 sequence is CASSQTGMNTEAFF. CDR3 coding DNA: TGTGCCAGCAGCCAGACGGGGATGAACACTGAAGCTTTCTTT.

This chain uses TRBV6-6 with TRBJ2-2; no definite D call. The CDR3 loop spans 12 amino acids. The germline CDR1 and CDR2 sequences are MNHNY and SVGAGI (reference sequence). V lost 7 bases and J lost 0, with 3 bases in between. The CDR3: CASKTNTGELFF. As DNA, the CDR3 is TGTGCCAGCAAGACGAACACCGGGGAGCTGTTTTTT.

The chain employs TRBV6-5 and TRBJ1-5; no clear D gene. From germline, CDR1 is MNHEY and CDR2 SVGAGI. This CDR3 spans 15 amino acids. V was trimmed by 4 bases and J by 2 bases, leaving 12 bases between them. The CDR3 DNA sequence: TGTGCCAGCAGTTTGAGTTTACTCGGCAATCAGCCCCAGCATTTT. It codes for CASSLSLLGNQPQHF.

The V gene is TRBV19, the J gene TRBJ2-1; TRBD2 agrees at 7 bases. CDR1 and CDR2 (germline): LNHDA, SQIVND (reference sequence). V dropped 6 bases and J dropped 7; count of bases not matched to a gene: 9. The CDR3 extends over 14 amino acids. In DNA, the CDR3 is TGTGCCAGTAGCATCGGGGGAGGGGCTAATGAGCAGTTCTTC. Its translation: CASSIGGGANEQFF.

This clone showed up just once. The V gene is TRBV19, the J gene TRBJ2-4, with TRBD2 matching over 10 bases. CDR1 is LNHDA, CDR2 SQIVND, per germline (reference sequence). The CDR3 spans 17 residues. Losses at the gene ends were 6 bases for V and 3 bases for J; bases not matched to a gene: 11. For the CDR3, the DNA is TGTGCCAGTAGCAAACCGGGACTAGCGTCGGGCAAAAACATTCAGTACTTC. Its protein product is CASSKPGLASGKNIQYF.

With respect to this clone: The junction shows a germline mismatch at one end, possibly a read error. The gene calls are TRBV12-3 or TRBV12-4 and TRBJ1-3; no firm D call. The CDR3 sequence is 8 residues long. The CDR3 region is CASSASDF. CDR3 in DNA: TGTGCCAGCAGTGCGTCCGATTTT.

As DNA, the CDR3 is TGTGCCAGCAGCTTAGCCAGGGGGCGTCAGAACACTGAAGCTTTCTTT. Translated, it gives CASSLARGRQNTEAFF. The chain uses TRBV7-2 and TRBJ1-1; 8 nucleotides agree with TRBD1. J lost 1 base, V lost 0 bases, and 4 bases had no gene match. Germline assignment: CDR1 SGHTA and CDR2 FQGNSA. This CDR3 has 16 amino acids. Looking up the rest from reference TRBV7-2 and TRBJ1-1 gives the full variable domain: GAGVSQSPSNKVTEKGKDVELRCDPISGHTALYWYRQSLGQGLEFLIYFQGNSAPDKSGLPSDRFSAERTGGSVSTLTIQRTQQEDSAVYLCASSLARGRQNTEAFFGQGTRLTVV.

This clone showed up just a few times. This chain connects TRBV7-2 to TRBJ2-3, with 10 bases lining up with TRBD2. Germline V lookup: CDR1 SGHTA, CDR2 FQGNSA. This CDR3 comprises 18 residues. Losses at the gene ends were 5 bases for V and 3 bases for J; bases not matched to a gene: 14. CDR3 sequence reads: CASSHTSSGGGITDTQYF. Here the CDR3 DNA reads TGTGCCAGCAGCCACACTTCCAGCGGGGGGGGTATAACAGATACGCAGTATTTT.

V gene TRBV14 combines with J gene TRBJ1-1; D is undetermined. Looked up from germline, CDR1 is SGHDN and CDR2 is FVKESK. The ends were cut back, 10 bases at V and 4 bases at J, with 10 bases in the middle. The CDR3 covers 11 residues. For the CDR3, the DNA is TGTGCCACCGGACTTGGCACTGAAGCTTTCTTT. It yields the protein CATGLGTEAFF. The full variable domain, in which reference TRBV14 and TRBJ1-1 provide the parts outside the CDR3, is EAGVTQFPSHSVIEKGQTVTLRCDPISGHDNLYWYRRVMGKEIKFLLHFVKESKQDESGMPNNRFLAERTGGTYSTLKVQPAELEDSGVYFCATGLGTEAFFGQGTRLTVV.

This rearrangement joins TRBV4-1 to TRBJ2-7; 8 bases match TRBD1. The germline CDR1 and CDR2 sequences are MGHRA and YSYEKL. The CDR3 runs 15 residues. V lost 4 bases and J lost 3; bases outside the gene matches: 8. The CDR3 DNA sequence: TGCGCCAGCAGCCTAGTACAGGGGGAAGTCTACGAGCAGTACTTC. Residues: CASSLVQGEVYEQYF.

This chain links TRBV10-3 with TRBJ2-7, with 7 bases aligning to TRBD1. Losses at the gene ends were 6 bases for V and 6 bases for J; bases not matched to a gene: 11. Germline CDR1 is ENHRY and CDR2 is SYGVKD. CDR3 length equals 14 residues. This CDR3 reads CAISWTGLSGEQYF. The CDR3 DNA sequence: TGTGCCATCAGCTGGACAGGCCTCTCGGGCGAGCAGTACTTC.

The chain employs TRBV3-1 (or the pseudogene TRBV3-2) and TRBJ1-1, with a weak D call TRBD1 (5 bases). V lost 8 bases and J 1 base, leaving 14 bases between the germline ends. Germline V CDR1 and CDR2: LGHDT, YNNKEL (reference sequence). The CDR3 spans 14 residues. The CDR3 DNA follows: TGTGCCAGCCTACGGACCGGGGCGAACACTGAAGCTTTCTTT. Translated, it gives CASLRTGANTEAFF.

The rearrangement joins TRBV5-5 to TRBJ1-1; D perhaps matches TRBD1 (5 bases). The germline V and J ends were trimmed by 4 bases and 1 base, with 14 bases remaining between them. The CDR3 is 15 amino acids. CDR1 and CDR2 from the germline V gene are SGHKS and YYEKEE (reference sequence). CDR3 in DNA: TGTGCCAGCAGCCCACGACAGCTGTCGAACACTGAAGCTTTCTTT. Amino acids: CASSPRQLSNTEAFF.

The V call is TRBV27, the J call TRBJ2-7; TRBD1 might be the D (5 bases). V dropped 4 bases and J dropped 0 bases, with 7 bases sitting between them. The CDR3 contains 13 residues. CDR1 and CDR2 (germline): MNHEY, SMNVEV (reference sequence). CDR3 protein: CASSWGSSYEQYF. The CDR3 region has the DNA TGTGCCAGCAGTTGGGGCAGCTCCTACGAGCAGTACTTC.

The chain links TRBV7-3 to TRBJ1-6; D unclear. CDR1 is SGHTA and CDR2 is FQGTGA in the germline V gene. The CDR3 has 14 amino acids. V dropped 0 bases and J dropped 7 bases, with 7 bases sitting between them. The CDR3 DNA sequence: TGTGCCAGCAGCTTAACTCCCCTCAATTCACCCCTCCACTTT. Amino acid sequence: CASSLTPLNSPLHF.